Listed here is a single T cell receptor beta chain. Its antigen is still unknown. This sample was taken from a study of type 1 regulatory T cells. Overall study: An in vitro protocol generated T-allo10, a Tr1-enriched, alloantigen-specific CD4 T cell product.

V dropped 8 bases and J dropped 0 bases, with 11 bases sitting between them. The CDR3 totals 14 residues. Germline CDR1 is SGHTA and CDR2 is FQGNSA. Each CDR3 protein gets one entry after TCRdb re-called the reads with MiXCR. The sample records over 55,000 distinct CDR3 sequences, more than 45% being singletons. Study findings and constraints: Tr1 cells had a more restricted TCR repertoire than non-Tr1 cells.

The V and J genes are TRBV7-2 and TRBJ1-3; D call uncertain. The receptor was isolated from a human donor in good health. The sample taken for sequencing was cultured non-Tr1 T cells, either the whole culture or a sorted T cell fraction (not recorded which). Here the CDR3 reads CASRRKDSGNTIYF. The DNA for the CDR3 is TGTGCCAGCCGCAGGAAGGACTCTGGAAACACCATATATTTT.